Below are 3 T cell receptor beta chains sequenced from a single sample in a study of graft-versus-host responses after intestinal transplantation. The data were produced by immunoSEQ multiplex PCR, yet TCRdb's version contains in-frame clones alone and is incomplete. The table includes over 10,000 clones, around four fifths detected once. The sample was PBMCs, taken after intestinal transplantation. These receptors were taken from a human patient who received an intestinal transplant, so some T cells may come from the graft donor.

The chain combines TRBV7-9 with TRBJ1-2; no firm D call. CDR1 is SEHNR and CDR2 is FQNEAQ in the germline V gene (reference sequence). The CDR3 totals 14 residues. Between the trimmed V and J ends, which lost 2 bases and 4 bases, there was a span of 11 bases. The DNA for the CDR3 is TGTGCCAGCAGCTTATCGGAAGACATCTATGGCTACACCTTC. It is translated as CASSLSEDIYGYTF. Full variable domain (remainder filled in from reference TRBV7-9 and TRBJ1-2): DTGVSQNPRHKITKRGQNVTFRCDPISEHNRLYWYRQTLGQGPEFLTYFQNEAQLEKSRLLSDRFSAERPKGSFSTLEIQRTEQGDSAMYLCASSLSEDIYGYTFGSGTRLTVV.

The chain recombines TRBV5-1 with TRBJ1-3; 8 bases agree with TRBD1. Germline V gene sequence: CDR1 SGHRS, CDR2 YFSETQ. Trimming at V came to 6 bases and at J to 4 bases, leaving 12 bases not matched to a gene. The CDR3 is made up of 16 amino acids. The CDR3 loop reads CASTPRGQVTGNTIYF. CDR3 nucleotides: TGCGCCAGCACTCCTCGGGGACAGGTGACGGGAAACACCATATATTTT. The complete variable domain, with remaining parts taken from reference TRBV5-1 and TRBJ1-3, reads KAGVTQTPRYLIKTRGQQVTLSCSPISGHRSVSWYQQTPGQGLQFLFEYFSETQRNKGNFPGRFSGRQFSNSRSEMNVSTLELGDSALYLCASTPRGQVTGNTIYFGEGSWLTVV.

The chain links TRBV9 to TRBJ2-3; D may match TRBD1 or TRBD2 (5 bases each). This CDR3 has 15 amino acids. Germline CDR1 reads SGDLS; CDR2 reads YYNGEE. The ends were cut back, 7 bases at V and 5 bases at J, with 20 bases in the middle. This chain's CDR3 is CASSPGQARQDTQYF. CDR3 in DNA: TGTGCCAGCTCACCGGGGCAAGCCCGCCAAGATACGCAGTATTTT. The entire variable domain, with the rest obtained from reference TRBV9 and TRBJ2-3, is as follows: DSGVTQTPKHLITATGQRVTLRCSPRSGDLSVYWYQQSLDQGLQFLIQYYNGEERAKGNILERFSAQQFPDLHSELNLSSLELGDSALYFCASSPGQARQDTQYFGPGTRLTVL.